This TCR beta chain was recorded in a study of OX40 agonist ivuxolimab in advanced cancers. Across the whole study: Head and neck, renal cell, melanoma or hepatocellular carcinoma were the cancers that dose-escalation patients had. Study results and caveats: Relative to CD4+, CD8+ T cells held more expanded clones on average.

Here immunoSEQ multiplex PCR was the method, and the copy in TCRdb shows in-frame clones only, minus some. Of about 60,000 clones listed, about 85% are singletons. Regarding this clone: What it binds is unknown.

Cycle 7 day 1, cycle 4 day 1, and baseline were the timepoints at which blood was sampled. Specimen: CD4+ or CD8+ T cells sorted from blood, collected in a trial of the OX40 agonist ivuxolimab. This clonotype was sampled from an adult with an advanced solid tumor such as melanoma, head and neck, liver or kidney cancer.

The CDR3 DNA is TGTGCCAGCAGTCCCCTAGGGAATGTTGGCGGCTACACCTTC. Its protein is CASSPLGNVGGYTF. The chain links TRBV7-2 to TRBJ1-2; D remains ambiguous. Germline V gives CDR1 SGHTA, CDR2 FQGNSA. The CDR3 is made up of 14 amino acids. The germline V and J ends were trimmed by 6 bases and 8 bases, with 19 bases remaining between them.